This T cell receptor beta chain was sequenced during a study of blood T cell repertoires in COVID-19. Only in-frame clones appear in the TCRdb table, and some are missing; sequencing was by immunoSEQ multiplex PCR. The table shows around 170,000 clones, with roughly four fifths occurring only once. This sequence originates from a woman in her forties with acute or convalescent COVID-19. The sequencing sample was made of peripheral blood.

CDR3 sequence (DNA): TGCGCCAGCAGACCCGACAACGCCTATGGCTACACCTTC. Translated: CASRPDNAYGYTF. The gene calls are TRBV5-1 and TRBJ1-2; D is ambiguous. Trimming pared 5 bases from V and 4 bases from J, leaving 12 bases between. The length of the CDR3 is 13 residues. Germline lookup yields CDR1 SGHRS and CDR2 YFSETQ.